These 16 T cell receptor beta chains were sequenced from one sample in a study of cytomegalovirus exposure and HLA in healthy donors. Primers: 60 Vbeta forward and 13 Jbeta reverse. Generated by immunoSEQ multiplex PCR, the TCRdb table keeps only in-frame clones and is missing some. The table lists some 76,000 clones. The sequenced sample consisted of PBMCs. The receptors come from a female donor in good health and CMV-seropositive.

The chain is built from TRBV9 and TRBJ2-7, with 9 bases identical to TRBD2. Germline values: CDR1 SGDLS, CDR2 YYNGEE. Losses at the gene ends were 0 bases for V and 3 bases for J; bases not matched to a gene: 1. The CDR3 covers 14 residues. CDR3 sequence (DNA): TGTGCCAGCAGCGTAGGAGCGGGAGGCTACGAGCAGTACTTC. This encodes CASSVGAGGYEQYF.

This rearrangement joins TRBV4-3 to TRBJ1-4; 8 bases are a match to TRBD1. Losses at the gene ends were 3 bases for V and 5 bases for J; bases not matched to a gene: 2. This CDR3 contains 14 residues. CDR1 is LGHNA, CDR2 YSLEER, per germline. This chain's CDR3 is CASSQGQENEKLFF. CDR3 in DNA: TGCGCCAGCAGCCAGGGACAGGAGAATGAAAAACTGTTTTTT.

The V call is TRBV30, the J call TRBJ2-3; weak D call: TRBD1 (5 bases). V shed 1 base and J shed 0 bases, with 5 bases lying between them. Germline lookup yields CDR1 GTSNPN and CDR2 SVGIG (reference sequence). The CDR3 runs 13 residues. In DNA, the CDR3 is TGTGCCTGGAGTGAGGGGAGCACAGATACGCAGTATTTT. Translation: CAWSEGSTDTQYF.

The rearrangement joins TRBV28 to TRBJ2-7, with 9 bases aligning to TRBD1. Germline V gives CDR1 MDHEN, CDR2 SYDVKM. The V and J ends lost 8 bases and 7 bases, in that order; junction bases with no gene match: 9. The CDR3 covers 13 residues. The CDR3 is CASEGTGSREQYF. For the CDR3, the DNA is TGTGCCAGCGAGGGGACAGGGTCGAGGGAGCAGTACTTC.

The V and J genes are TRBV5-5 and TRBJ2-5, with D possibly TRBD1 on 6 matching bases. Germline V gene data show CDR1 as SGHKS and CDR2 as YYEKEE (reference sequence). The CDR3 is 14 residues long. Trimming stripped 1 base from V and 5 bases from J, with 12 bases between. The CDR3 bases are TGTGCCAGCAGCTTGTGGGACATAAGGGAGACCCAGTACTTC. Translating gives CASSLWDIRETQYF. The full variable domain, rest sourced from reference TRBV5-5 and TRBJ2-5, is DAGVTQSPTHLIKTRGQQVTLRCSPISGHKSVSWYQQVLGQGPQFIFQYYEKEERGRGNFPDRFSARQFPNYSSELNVNALLLGDSALYLCASSLWDIRETQYFGPGTRLLVL.

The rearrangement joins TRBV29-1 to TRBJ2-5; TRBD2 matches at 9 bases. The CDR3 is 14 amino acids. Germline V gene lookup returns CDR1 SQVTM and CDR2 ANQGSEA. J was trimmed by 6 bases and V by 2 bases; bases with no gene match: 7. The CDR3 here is CSVESRLAEKTQYF. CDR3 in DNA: TGCAGCGTTGAATCGCGACTAGCGGAAAAGACCCAGTACTTC.

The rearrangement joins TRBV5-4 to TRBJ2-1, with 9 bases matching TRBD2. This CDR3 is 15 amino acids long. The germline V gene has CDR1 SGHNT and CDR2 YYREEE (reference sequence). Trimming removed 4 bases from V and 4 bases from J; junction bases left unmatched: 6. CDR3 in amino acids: CASSPTTSGYNEQFF. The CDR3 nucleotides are TGTGCCAGCAGCCCCACTACTAGCGGGTACAATGAGCAGTTCTTC.

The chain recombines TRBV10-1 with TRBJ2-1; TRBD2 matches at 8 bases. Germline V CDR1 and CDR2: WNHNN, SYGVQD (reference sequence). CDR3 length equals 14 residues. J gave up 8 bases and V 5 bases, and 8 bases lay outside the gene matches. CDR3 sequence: CASSPGLVDDEQFF. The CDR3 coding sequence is TGCGCCAGCAGTCCGGGACTAGTGGACGATGAGCAGTTCTTC.

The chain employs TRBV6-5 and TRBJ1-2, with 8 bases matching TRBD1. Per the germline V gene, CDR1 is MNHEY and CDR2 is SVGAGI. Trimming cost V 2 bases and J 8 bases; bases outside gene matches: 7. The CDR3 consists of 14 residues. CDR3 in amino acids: CASSYSQGAEGYTF. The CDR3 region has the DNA TGTGCCAGCAGTTACAGTCAGGGGGCGGAAGGCTACACCTTC.

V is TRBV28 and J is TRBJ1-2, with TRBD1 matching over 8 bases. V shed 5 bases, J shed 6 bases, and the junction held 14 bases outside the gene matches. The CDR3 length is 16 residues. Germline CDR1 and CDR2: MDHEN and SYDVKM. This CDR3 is CASSLEQGGDVNGYTF. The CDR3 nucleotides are TGTGCCAGCAGTCTGGAACAGGGGGGCGATGTAAATGGCTACACCTTC.

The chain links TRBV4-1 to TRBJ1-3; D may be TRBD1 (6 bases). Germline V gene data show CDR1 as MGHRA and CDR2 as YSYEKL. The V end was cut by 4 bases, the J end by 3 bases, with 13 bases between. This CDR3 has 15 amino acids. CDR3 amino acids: CASSRSRGSGNTIYF. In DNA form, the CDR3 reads TGCGCCAGCAGCCGAAGCAGGGGCAGTGGAAACACCATATATTTT.

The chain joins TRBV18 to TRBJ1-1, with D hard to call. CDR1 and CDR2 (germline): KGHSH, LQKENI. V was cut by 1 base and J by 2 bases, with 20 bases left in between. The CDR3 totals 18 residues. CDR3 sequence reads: CASSPLNRPSHLNTEAFF. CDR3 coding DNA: TGTGCCAGCTCACCACTTAACAGACCATCCCATCTAAACACTGAAGCTTTCTTT.

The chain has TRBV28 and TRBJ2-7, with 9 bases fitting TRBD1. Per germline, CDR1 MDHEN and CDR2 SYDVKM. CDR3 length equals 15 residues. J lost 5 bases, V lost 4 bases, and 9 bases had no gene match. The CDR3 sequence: CASSSTGTGLDEQYF. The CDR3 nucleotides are TGTGCCAGCAGTTCAACCGGGACAGGGTTGGACGAGCAGTACTTC.

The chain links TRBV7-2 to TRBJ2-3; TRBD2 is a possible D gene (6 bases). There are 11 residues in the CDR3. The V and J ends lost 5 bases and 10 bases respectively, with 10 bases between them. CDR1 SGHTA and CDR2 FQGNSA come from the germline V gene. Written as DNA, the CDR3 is TGTGCCAGCAGCCCGACTAGTGCGCAGTATTTT. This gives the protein CASSPTSAQYF.

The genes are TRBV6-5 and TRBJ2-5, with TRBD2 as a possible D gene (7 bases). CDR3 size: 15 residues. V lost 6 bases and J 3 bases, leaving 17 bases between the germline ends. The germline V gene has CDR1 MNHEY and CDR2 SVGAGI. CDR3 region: CASRPLRGREETQYF. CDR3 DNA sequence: TGTGCCAGCAGACCCCTGAGGGGGAGGGAAGAGACCCAGTACTTC.

CDR3 sequence: CASSEVGGVAQPQHF. The CDR3 DNA is TGTGCCAGCAGTGAAGTCGGGGGAGTCGCTCAGCCCCAGCATTTT. The rearrangement links TRBV2 to TRBJ1-5, with D perhaps matching TRBD1 (5 bases). V gave up 1 base and J gave up 6 bases, with 13 bases separating them. Germline V CDR1 and CDR2: SNHLY, FYNNEI. There are 15 residues in the CDR3.